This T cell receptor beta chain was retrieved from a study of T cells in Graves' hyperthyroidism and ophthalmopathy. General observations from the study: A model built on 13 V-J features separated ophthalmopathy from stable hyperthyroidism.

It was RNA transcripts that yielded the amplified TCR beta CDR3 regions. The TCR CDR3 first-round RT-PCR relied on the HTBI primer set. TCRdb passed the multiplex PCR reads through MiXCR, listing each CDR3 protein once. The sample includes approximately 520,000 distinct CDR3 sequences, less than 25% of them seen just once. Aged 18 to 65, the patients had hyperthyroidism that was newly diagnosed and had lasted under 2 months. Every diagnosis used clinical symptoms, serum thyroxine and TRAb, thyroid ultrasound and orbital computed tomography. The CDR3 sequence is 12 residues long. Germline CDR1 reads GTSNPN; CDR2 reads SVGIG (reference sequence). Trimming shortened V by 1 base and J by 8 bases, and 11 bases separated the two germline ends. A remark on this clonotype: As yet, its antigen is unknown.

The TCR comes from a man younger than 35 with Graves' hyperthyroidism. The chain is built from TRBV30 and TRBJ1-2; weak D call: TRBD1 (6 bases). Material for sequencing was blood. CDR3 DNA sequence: TGTGCCTGGAGTGCAGGGGCCGGGGGCTACACCTTC. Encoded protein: CAWSAGAGGYTF.